This is a list of T cell receptor beta chains from one sample in a study of blood T cells in healthy people across ages. TCRdb re-derived calls from the 5' RACE reads in MiXCR, one entry per CDR3 protein. Of hundreds of thousands of distinct CDR3 sequences in the sample, about 21% were seen once. Sequenced sample: blood. These receptors were obtained from a man between 65 and 85 years old in good health. CDR3s include the opening cysteine and the closing phenylalanine or tryptophan. Each record gives: clone size, D gene, V gene, J gene, CDR3 protein, CDR3 DNA. The D gene is left open where the match is weak. Clone size is not always given. Where it is, it says once, few, many or a class for expanded clones.

size: few; D: TRBD2; V: TRBV7-9; J: TRBJ2-5; CDR3: CASSFLSGRAGETQYF; DNA: TGTGCCAGCAGCTTCCTTAGCGGGAGGGCCGGAGAGACCCAGTACTTC
size: NA; D: TRBD1; V: TRBV2; J: TRBJ2-5; CDR3: CVSSWDSQETQYF; DNA: TGTGTCAGCAGTTGGGACAGCCAAGAGACCCAGTACTTC
size: NA; D: NA; V: TRBV9; J: TRBJ2-1; CDR3: CASGTGLAYNEQFF; DNA: TGTGCCAGCGGAACAGGCCTCGCCTACAATGAGCAGTTCTTC
size: few; D: NA; V: TRBV2; J: TRBJ2-5; CDR3: CAGGRGDNQETQYF; DNA: TGTGCCGGAGGCCGTGGGGACAACCAAGAGACCCAGTACTTC
size: few; D: NA; V: TRBV15; J: TRBJ2-1; CDR3: CATSPRGNEQFF; DNA: TGTGCCACCAGCCCAAGGGGGAATGAGCAGTTCTTC
size: many; D: TRBD2; V: TRBV7-8; J: TRBJ2-2; CDR3: CASSTLLAGGPDTGELFF; DNA: TGTGCCAGCAGCACCTTGTTAGCGGGAGGGCCTGACACCGGGGAGCTGTTTTTT
size: NA; D: NA; V: TRBV29-1; J: TRBJ2-1; CDR3: CSALPKLGNEQFF; DNA: TGCAGCGCCCTACCCAAGCTCGGCAATGAGCAGTTCTTC
size: few; D: NA; V: TRBV2; J: TRBJ2-5; CDR3: CASSELAETQYF; DNA: TGTGCCAGCAGTGAATTGGCGGAGACCCAGTACTTC
size: NA; D: TRBD2; V: TRBV3-1; J: TRBJ2-7; CDR3: CASSQDRTSGRPEYF; DNA: TGTGCCAGCAGCCAAGATAGAACTAGCGGGAGACCTGAGTACTTC
size: NA; D: TRBD2; V: TRBV4-1; J: TRBJ2-1; CDR3: CASSDGLAGVNEQFF; DNA: TGCGCCAGCAGCGATGGACTAGCGGGAGTGAATGAGCAGTTCTTC
size: many; D: TRBD1; V: TRBV5-1; J: TRBJ1-6; CDR3: CASSLGQGNSPLHF; DNA: TGTGCCAGCAGCTTGGGACAGGGGAATTCACCCCTCCACTTT
size: many; D: NA; V: TRBV12-3/TRBV12-4; J: TRBJ2-1; CDR3: CASSLAGTQYNEQFF; DNA: TGTGCCAGCAGTTTAGCGGGAACCCAGTACAATGAGCAGTTCTTC
size: NA; D: NA; V: TRBV2; J: TRBJ2-5; CDR3: CASSEIRQETQYF; DNA: TGTGCCAGCAGTGAAATACGCCAAGAGACCCAGTACTTC
size: few; D: TRBD1; V: TRBV29-1; J: TRBJ1-1; CDR3: CSVVTRTGDAFF; DNA: TGCAGCGTTGTCACCCGGACAGGGGACGCTTTCTTT
size: few; D: TRBD1; V: TRBV20-1; J: TRBJ2-3; CDR3: CSVSTGQGLSFTDTQYF; DNA: TGCAGTGTTAGTACGGGACAGGGTCTTTCCTTCACAGATACGCAGTATTTT
size: NA; D: NA; V: TRBV7-2; J: TRBJ2-1; CDR3: CASSLRRGNNEQFF; DNA: TGTGCCAGCAGCCTCCGCCGCGGCAACAATGAGCAGTTCTTC
size: NA; D: NA; V: TRBV5-6; J: TRBJ1-4; CDR3: CASSLEGVDDEKLFF; DNA: TGTGCCAGCAGCTTGGAGGGGGTGGATGATGAAAAACTGTTTTTT
size: NA; D: TRBD2; V: TRBV6-2/TRBV6-3; J: TRBJ2-7; CDR3: CASRPTSGSDYEQYF; DNA: TGTGCCAGCAGACCTACGAGCGGGAGCGACTACGAGCAGTACTTC
size: NA; D: NA; V: TRBV27; J: TRBJ2-1; CDR3: CASSSYLGPSYNEQFF; DNA: TGTGCCAGCAGTTCATACCTCGGTCCTTCCTACAATGAGCAGTTCTTC
size: few; D: TRBD2; V: TRBV7-2; J: TRBJ2-1; CDR3: CASGREREINEQFF; DNA: TGTGCCAGCGGCAGAGAGCGGGAGATAAATGAGCAGTTCTTC
size: few; D: NA; V: TRBV7-8; J: TRBJ2-4; CDR3: CASSLGPRVVKNIQYF; DNA: TGTGCCAGCAGCTTAGGACCTAGGGTTGTCAAAAACATTCAGTACTTC
size: NA; D: NA; V: TRBV7-6; J: TRBJ2-5; CDR3: CASSLLVGVETQYF; DNA: TGTGCCAGCAGCTTACTGGTGGGAGTAGAGACCCAGTACTTC
size: few; D: NA; V: TRBV29-1; J: TRBJ2-7; CDR3: CSGMFRTSSYEQYF; DNA: TGCAGCGGCATGTTCCGGACAAGCTCCTACGAGCAGTACTTC
size: few; D: TRBD1; V: TRBV20-1; J: TRBJ2-3; CDR3: CSARDRLGQPTDTQYF; DNA: TGCAGTGCTAGAGATCGATTGGGACAGCCCACAGATACGCAGTATTTT
size: NA; D: TRBD1; V: TRBV28; J: TRBJ1-6; CDR3: CASSRTGGHSSPLHF; DNA: TGTGCCAGCAGCAGGACAGGGGGCCATAGTTCACCCCTCCACTTT
size: few; D: NA; V: TRBV20-1; J: TRBJ1-1; CDR3: CSALRDTEAFF; DNA: TGCAGTGCCCTCAGGGACACTGAAGCTTTCTTT
size: NA; D: TRBD2; V: TRBV20-1; J: TRBJ2-1; CDR3: CSALSGRGSEF; DNA: TGCAGTGCGCTTAGCGGGAGGGGCTCGGAGTTC
size: few; D: NA; V: TRBV7-9; J: TRBJ2-4; CDR3: CASSPQILAKNIQYF; DNA: TGTGCCAGCAGCCCCCAAATCCTGGCCAAAAACATTCAGTACTTC
size: NA; D: NA; V: TRBV5-6; J: TRBJ2-5; CDR3: CASSVKGSTGETQYF; DNA: TGTGCCAGCAGCGTAAAAGGTTCTACCGGGGAGACCCAGTACTTC
size: few; D: NA; V: TRBV7-2; J: TRBJ1-5; CDR3: CASSFSRREAQHF; DNA: TGTGCCAGCAGCTTCTCTCGCCGTGAAGCCCAGCATTTT